The TCR beta chain described here comes from a study of vaccination effects on CD4 cells after COVID-19. Study details: Samples were taken post-vaccine, and their median timing was 72 days after the second dose.

ViraFEST assay sequencing came after antigen-specific CD4+ T cells were expanded with viral peptide pools. The culture ran for around 10 days before CD4+ T cells were isolated. Participants received two doses of either the BNT162b2 or mRNA-1273 vaccine. Vaccine recipients had no previous SARS-CoV-2 infection; their nucleocapsid antibodies were negative. In culture with approximately 10 IU/ml IL-2 and around 10 ug/ml peptides, PBMC were grown at two million per well. The study's findings and limits: At late timepoints after vaccination, vaccine- and infection-induced clones shrank markedly.

Libraries were prepared by immunoSEQ multiplex PCR; TCRdb keeps only in-frame clonotypes and omits some of them. This table holds roughly 70,000 clones, less than 80% found once. Concerning this clone itself: Its antigen is not identified. Germline is not matched at one junction end, which may reflect a read error. The same CDR3 also results from other DNA sequences found in this sample.

This TCR derives from a human donor who received a COVID-19 vaccine. The sequencing used CD4+ T cells from PBMCs cultured with HCoV-OC43 spike peptides, collected after COVID-19 vaccination. Subset here: HCoV-OC43 spike overlapping peptide pool stimulation.

CDR3 nucleotides: TGTGCTAGCAGTTTATCAGGACACCTGAACACTGAAGCTTTCTTT. This translates into CASSLSGHLNTEAFF. This chain joins TRBV27 and TRBJ1-1, with a possible D match to TRBD1 (5 bases). The CDR3 covers 15 residues. Germline CDR1 and CDR2: MNHEY and SMNVEV (reference sequence).